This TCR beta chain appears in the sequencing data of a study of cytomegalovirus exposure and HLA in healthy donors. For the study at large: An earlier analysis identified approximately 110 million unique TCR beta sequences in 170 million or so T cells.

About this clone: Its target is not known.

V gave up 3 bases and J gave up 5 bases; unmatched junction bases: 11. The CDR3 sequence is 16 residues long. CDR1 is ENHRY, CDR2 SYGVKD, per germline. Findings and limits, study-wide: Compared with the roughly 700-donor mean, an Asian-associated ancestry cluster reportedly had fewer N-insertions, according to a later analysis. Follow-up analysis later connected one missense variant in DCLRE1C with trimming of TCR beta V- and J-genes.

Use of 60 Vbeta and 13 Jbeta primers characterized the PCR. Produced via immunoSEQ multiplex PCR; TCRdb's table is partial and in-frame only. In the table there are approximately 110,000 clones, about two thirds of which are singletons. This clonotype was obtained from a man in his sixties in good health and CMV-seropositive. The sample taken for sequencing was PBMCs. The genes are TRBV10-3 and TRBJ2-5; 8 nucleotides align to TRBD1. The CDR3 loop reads CAISDGQGAAEETQYF. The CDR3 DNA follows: TGTGCCATCAGTGACGGGCAGGGGGCGGCCGAGGAGACCCAGTACTTC.